Below, 18 T cell receptor beta chains from the same sample are listed, as sequenced in a study of Ad26.COV2.S vaccination and SARS-CoV-2 variants. Produced via immunoSEQ multiplex PCR; TCRdb's table is partial and in-frame only. The sample lists hundreds of thousands of clones, roughly 90% occurring once. Regarding treatment: some 20 received Ad26.COV2.S at low or high dose, single or two shots; several received placebo; per-sample allocation not given. Day 63 after the first injection of vaccine or placebo was the sampling time. The sequencing used peripheral blood, collected in a trial of Ad26.COV2.S vaccine versus placebo. The receptor set was obtained from a person between 18 and 60 years old who received the Ad26.COV2.S COVID-19 vaccine or a placebo.

V usage is TRBV7-3 and J usage is TRBJ1-1; D gene uncertain. The CDR3 is made up of 13 amino acids. Trimming shortened V by 5 bases and J by 3 bases, and 10 bases separated the two germline ends. Germline values: CDR1 SGHTA, CDR2 FQGTGA. The CDR3 protein is CASSANIYTEAFF. Here the CDR3 DNA reads TGTGCCAGCAGCGCCAACATTTACACTGAAGCTTTCTTT.

In nucleotides, the CDR3 is TGTGCCAGCAGCCAGGCGGCGAACACTGAAGCTTTCTTT. This sequence encodes CASSQAANTEAFF. The chain is built from TRBV7-9 and TRBJ1-1; D unclear. The CDR3 is made up of 13 amino acids. The V gene lost 5 bases and the J gene lost 1 base, with 8 bases spanning the gap. The V gene's germline CDR1 is SEHNR and CDR2 FQNEAQ (reference sequence).

The chain is built from TRBV5-4 and TRBJ2-1; 11 bases line up with TRBD2. Germline lookup yields CDR1 SGHNT and CDR2 YYREEE (reference sequence). V lost 0 bases, J lost 6 bases, and 5 bases stayed unmatched. The CDR3 extends over 16 amino acids. The CDR3 loop is CASSLGSGRAPNEQFF. The CDR3 region has the DNA TGTGCCAGCAGCTTGGGTAGCGGGAGGGCCCCCAATGAGCAGTTCTTC.

The V and J genes are TRBV5-6 and TRBJ2-7; 11 bases agree with TRBD2. The CDR3 contains 18 residues. Per germline, CDR1 SGHDT and CDR2 YYEEEE. Trimming at V came to 4 bases and at J to 6 bases, leaving 18 bases not matched to a gene. In DNA form, the CDR3 reads TGTGCCAGCAGCCCCCCAGCTAGCGGGGGGACACGATTCGGCGAGCAGTACTTC. Its protein product is CASSPPASGGTRFGEQYF. Full variable domain (outside the CDR3, taken from reference TRBV5-6 and TRBJ2-7): DAGVTQSPTHLIKTRGQQVTLRCSPKSGHDTVSWYQQALGQGPQFIFQYYEEEERQRGNFPDRFSGHQFPNYSSELNVNALLLGDSALYLCASSPPASGGTRFGEQYFGPGTRLTVT.

The genes are TRBV6-2 or TRBV6-3 and TRBJ1-2, with TRBD1 as a possible D gene (6 bases). Germline V gene sequence: CDR1 MNHEY, CDR2 SVGEGT. The CDR3 runs 15 residues. Trimming shortened V by 4 bases and J by 5 bases, and 17 bases separated the two germline ends. CDR3 sequence (DNA): TGTGCCAGCAGTTCCCCGGGACACGTACCGTATGGCTACACCTTC. The encoded protein is CASSSPGHVPYGYTF.

The sample holds one count of this clone. The rearrangement links TRBV5-5 to TRBJ2-1; 8 bases map to TRBD1. This CDR3 has 14 residues. From germline, CDR1 is SGHKS and CDR2 YYEKEE (reference sequence). V lost 1 base and J lost 5; bases outside the gene matches: 2. The CDR3 DNA reads as TGTGCCAGCAGCTTGCAGGGACAGGACAATGAGCAGTTCTTC. It encodes CASSLQGQDNEQFF.

A few counts support this clone. The CDR3 DNA reads TGTGCCACCAGCAGAGGTGGCCGGGTGCAGCCCCAGCATTTT. Translation gives CATSRGGRVQPQHF. The chain has TRBV15 and TRBJ1-5, with unresolved D. V was cut by 1 base and J by 7 bases, with 11 bases left in between. The length of the CDR3 is 14 residues. Germline assignment: CDR1 LNHNV and CDR2 YYDKDF (reference sequence).

The V gene is TRBV29-1, the J gene TRBJ2-1, with D perhaps matching TRBD1 (5 bases). Germline loops: CDR1 SQVTM, CDR2 ANQGSEA. This CDR3 has 14 residues. The V end lost 5 bases, the J end lost 0 bases, and 11 bases lay between the germline ends. Written as DNA, the CDR3 is TGCAGCGTTCCGCAGGGCTTCTCCTACAATGAGCAGTTCTTC. The encoded protein is CSVPQGFSYNEQFF.

This clone is a singleton in its sample. The chain couples TRBV7-9 to TRBJ1-2; the D gene is possibly TRBD1 (6 bases). Germline CDR1 reads SEHNR; CDR2 reads FQNEAQ (reference sequence). V dropped 4 bases and J dropped 4 bases, with 19 bases sitting between them. This CDR3 is 16 amino acids long. CDR3 residues: CASSSPRTTGSYGYTF. Here the CDR3 DNA reads TGTGCCAGCAGCTCCCCGCGAACAACAGGGAGCTATGGCTACACCTTC.

J is TRBJ1-2 and V is TRBV24-1, with a possible D match to TRBD1 (5 bases). This CDR3 has 12 residues. Trimming pared 0 bases from V and 7 bases from J, leaving 5 bases between. Germline CDR1 KGHDR, CDR2 SFDVKD. The CDR3, as DNA: TGTGCCACCAGTGATTTGGGGACTGGCTACACCTTC. The encoded protein is CATSDLGTGYTF.

The rearrangement uses TRBV18 and TRBJ1-1, with a possible D match to TRBD1 (6 bases). CDR3 length: 13 amino acids. Looked up from germline, CDR1 is KGHSH and CDR2 is LQKENI. V lost 6 bases and J 1 base, leaving 9 bases between the germline ends. CDR3 in amino acids: CASSQGWNTEAFF. CDR3 DNA: TGTGCCAGCTCCCAGGGGTGGAACACTGAAGCTTTCTTT.

The chain uses TRBV6-6 and TRBJ2-7; unclear D gene. Trimming stripped 2 bases from V and 2 bases from J, with 10 bases between. The CDR3 is 14 residues long. Germline CDR1 and CDR2: MNHNY and SVGAGI (reference sequence). The CDR3 region is CASSYLAATYEQYF. CDR3 DNA: TGTGCCAGCAGTTACCTGGCGGCCACCTACGAGCAGTACTTC.

The chain employs TRBV7-2 and TRBJ2-7, with D tentatively TRBD2 (6 bases). The CDR3 loop spans 13 amino acids. CDR1 SGHTA and CDR2 FQGNSA come from the germline V gene. Trimming shortened V by 1 base and J by 7 bases, and 11 bases separated the two germline ends. CDR3: CASSLDGGREQYF. The CDR3 nucleotides read TGTGCCAGCAGCTTAGACGGGGGTCGGGAGCAGTACTTC.

The chain combines TRBV6-5 with TRBJ1-1; the D is unclear. CDR1 is MNHEY, CDR2 SVGAGI, per germline. This CDR3 region has 13 residues. The V and J ends lost 0 bases and 8 bases respectively, with 10 bases between them. DNA for the CDR3: TGTGCCAGCAGTTACTCGAAGCGGGTCGAAGCTTTCTTT. Its protein is CASSYSKRVEAFF.

DNA of the CDR3: TGTGCCAGCAGTGAAACTGGACAGGGGTCGAGCTCCTATAATTCACCCCTCCACTTT. Translating gives CASSETGQGSSSYNSPLHF. The genes are TRBV2 and TRBJ1-6; 9 bases line up with TRBD1. CDR1 and CDR2 from the germline V gene are SNHLY and FYNNEI. After removal of 2 bases from V and 0 bases from J, the junction contained 8 bases not matched to a gene. The CDR3 covers 19 residues.

This chain links TRBV6-4 with TRBJ1-1; D is unclear. Germline loops: CDR1 MRHNA, CDR2 SNTAGT. V lost 2 bases and J lost 2, with 6 bases in between. The CDR3 has 13 amino acids. The CDR3 sequence is CASSDHTNTEAFF. DNA for the CDR3: TGTGCCAGCAGTGACCACACCAACACTGAAGCTTTCTTT.

V usage is TRBV12-5 and J usage is TRBJ2-5, with TRBD1 matching over 9 bases. The CDR3 sequence is 14 residues long. Germline CDR1 is LGHNT and CDR2 is FRNRAP. V was clipped by 6 bases and J by 5 bases; unmatched bases: 7. In nucleotides, the CDR3 is TGTGCTAGTGGCCGGACAGGGGCGATGGAGACCCAGTACTTC. This codes for CASGRTGAMETQYF.

Here the CDR3 DNA reads TGTGCCAGCAGCTTGGGCGGACAGCCCTATGGCTACACCTTC. Protein product: CASSLGGQPYGYTF. This chain joins TRBV5-4 and TRBJ1-2; tentative D call: TRBD1 (6 bases). V lost 0 bases and J lost 4, with 10 bases in between. The CDR3 contains 14 residues. Germline values: CDR1 SGHNT, CDR2 YYREEE (reference sequence).